These 13 T cell receptor beta chains came from one sample sequenced in a study of Graves' ophthalmopathy and Graves' hyperthyroidism. As the template, RNA transcripts were used to amplify TCR beta CDR3 regions. Scientists carried out first-round RT-PCR using HTBI primers and then a second-round multiplex PCR. Using its own MiXCR run on the multiplex PCR reads, TCRdb lists one record per CDR3 protein. Of hundreds of thousands of distinct CDR3 sequences listed, more than 20% were seen once; the top ten hold under 3.5%. Sequencing was done on a sample of peripheral blood. The origin of the receptors is a woman between 18 and 30 years old with stable Graves' hyperthyroidism.

Only a few counts were recorded for this clonotype. The rearrangement joins TRBV2 to TRBJ2-7, with TRBD1 matching over 7 bases. Germline CDR1 SNHLY, CDR2 FYNNEI. CDR3 length: 18 residues. The J segment lost 2 bases and the V segment lost 7 bases, leaving 20 bases of the junction unmatched. The DNA for the CDR3 is TGTGCCAGCATCCCTAGGGGGACCGACAGGGCTAGCACCTACGAGCAGTACTTC. Residues: CASIPRGTDRASTYEQYF.

The chain has TRBV10-3 and TRBJ1-1, with TRBD1 matching 7 bases. CDR3 length equals 14 residues. With V trimmed by 7 bases and J by 4 bases, 9 bases remained unmatched. From germline, CDR1 is ENHRY and CDR2 SYGVKD. For the CDR3, the DNA is TGTGCCATCAATCCAGGGGGAAGGGGCACTGAAGCTTTCTTT. This sequence encodes CAINPGGRGTEAFF.

This clonotype was counted many times. The chain links TRBV2 to TRBJ1-6; 8 bases align to TRBD1. V dropped 6 bases and J dropped 8; count of bases not matched to a gene: 9. CDR1 and CDR2 from the germline V gene are SNHLY and FYNNEI. The CDR3 spans 15 residues. The CDR3 reads CASSRTGKDHSPLHF. CDR3 DNA: TGTGCCAGCAGCCGGACAGGGAAGGACCATTCACCCCTCCACTTT.

This clonotype was picked up many times. The gene calls are TRBV20-1 and TRBJ2-2; D perhaps matches TRBD1 (5 bases). V shed 6 bases and J shed 7 bases, with 9 bases lying between them. CDR1 and CDR2 (germline): DFQATT, SNEGSKA (reference sequence). This CDR3 spans 11 amino acids. The CDR3 nucleotides read TGCAGTGCCCAGGGTGTCGGGGAGCTGTTTTTT. This sequence encodes CSAQGVGELFF.

This clonotype has a count of ten or more. The chain couples TRBV5-1 to TRBJ1-2; possible D gene TRBD1, 6 bases. Per the germline V gene, CDR1 is SGHRS and CDR2 is YFSETQ. The CDR3 is 15 amino acids. V was pared by 0 bases and J by 4 bases, with 13 bases between. CDR3 in DNA: TGCGCCAGCAGCTTGGGACAGGCCTCTACCTATGGCTACACCTTC. Its protein is CASSLGQASTYGYTF.

In the case of this clonotype: A read error may explain this, as a much larger clone is one base away. J is TRBJ2-7 and V is TRBV5-5, with D perhaps given as TRBD1 or TRBD2 (5 bases each). CDR1 is SGHKS, CDR2 YYEKEE, per germline (reference sequence). There are 16 residues in the CDR3. With 0 bases removed from V and 5 bases from J, the gap between germline ends came to 18 bases. CDR3 loop: CASSLARWGPCDEQYF. Written as DNA, the CDR3 is TGTGCCAGCAGCTTGGCCAGGTGGGGACCCTGCGACGAGCAGTACTTC. Using reference TRBV5-5 and TRBJ2-7 for the parts outside the CDR3, the full variable domain is DAGVTQSPTHLIKTRGQQVTLRCSPISGHKSVSWYQQVLGQGPQFIFQYYEKEERGRGNFPDRFSARQFPNYSSELNVNALLLGDSALYLCASSLARWGPCDEQYFGPGTRLTVT.

There are many counts of this clonotype. This sequence joins TRBV20-1 and TRBJ2-7, with 7 bases aligning to TRBD1. Germline assignment: CDR1 DFQATT and CDR2 SNEGSKA (reference sequence). The CDR3 contains 14 residues. V was pared by 1 base and J by 3 bases, with 6 bases of the junction left unmatched. In nucleotides, the CDR3 is TGCAGTGCTAGAGGCCGGACAGGCGGCTACGAGCAGTACTTC. It translates to CSARGRTGGYEQYF.

V usage is TRBV9 and J usage is TRBJ2-7; TRBD2 aligns across 11 bases. The germline V gene encodes CDR1 SGDLS and CDR2 YYNGEE. The CDR3 sequence is 17 residues long. V gave up 9 bases and J gave up 3 bases; unmatched junction bases: 17. The CDR3 loop is CAICPGLAVGPSYEQYF. CDR3 DNA sequence: TGTGCCATCTGTCCGGGACTAGCGGTAGGGCCGAGCTACGAGCAGTACTTC.

This clonotype was observed at least ten times. This chain connects TRBV27 to TRBJ2-7; TRBD2 agrees at 10 bases. The CDR3 loop spans 14 amino acids. J lost 0 bases, V lost 10 bases, and 6 bases had no gene match. The germline V gene has CDR1 MNHEY and CDR2 SMNVEV (reference sequence). The CDR3 region has the DNA TGTGCCACCCGATTAGCGGGGGGCTCCTACGAGCAGTACTTC. It codes for CATRLAGGSYEQYF.

There are many counts of this clonotype. The gene calls are TRBV6-2 or TRBV6-3 and TRBJ1-5; 8 nucleotides line up with TRBD1. Germline V gene sequence: CDR1 MNHEY, CDR2 SVGEGT. V was pared by 7 bases and J by 9 bases, with 11 bases of the junction left unmatched. This CDR3 is built from 14 residues. CDR3 DNA: TGTGCCAGCATGCTCGACAGGGGCGGCGGGCCCCAGCATTTT. Its translation is CASMLDRGGGPQHF.

The chain joins TRBV6-1 to TRBJ2-7, with 9 bases matching TRBD2. CDR1 is MNHNS, CDR2 SASEGT, per germline. The CDR3 totals 14 residues. The V gene end was trimmed by 8 bases and the J gene end by 0 bases; junction bases not matched to a gene: 5. DNA for the CDR3: TGTGCCAGCCGCAAGCGGGGGGACTCCTACGAGCAGTACTTC. Amino acid sequence: CASRKRGDSYEQYF.

This clonotype occurred many times. The chain couples TRBV3-1 to TRBJ2-5; the D gene could be TRBD1 or TRBD2 (5 bases each). Germline V CDR1 and CDR2: LGHDT, YNNKEL (reference sequence). The CDR3 loop spans 13 amino acids. V lost 5 bases to trimming and J lost 5 bases, with 12 bases between them. The chain's CDR3 is CASSLTEGETQYF. In nucleotides, the CDR3 is TGTGCCAGCAGCTTGACAGAGGGGGAGACCCAGTACTTC.

The V gene is TRBV3-1, the J gene TRBJ1-2, with D maybe TRBD1 (5 bases). CDR1 is LGHDT, CDR2 YNNKEL, per germline (reference sequence). The CDR3 length is 15 residues. The V gene lost 4 bases and the J gene lost 0 bases, with 12 bases spanning the gap. CDR3 sequence reads: CASSPDGGANYGYTF. Here the CDR3 DNA reads TGTGCCAGCAGCCCGGACGGAGGGGCTAACTATGGCTACACCTTC.